This T cell receptor beta chain was recovered during a study of blood T cell repertoires in COVID-19. Clones were sequenced by immunoSEQ multiplex PCR, and TCRdb holds only the in-frame ones, with some missing. This table holds some 350,000 clones, roughly 89% found once. Germline CDR1 reads SEHNR; CDR2 reads FQNEAQ (reference sequence). The V and J ends lost 5 bases and 6 bases respectively, with 19 bases between them. This CDR3 is built from 15 residues. The receptor was isolated from a woman under 30 who had recovered from COVID-19. Input material: peripheral blood. The chain is built from TRBV7-9 and TRBJ1-2; D is unclear. CDR3: CASSLGRVLSDGYTF. CDR3 in DNA: TGTGCCAGCAGCCTCGGCCGGGTTTTAAGCGATGGCTACACCTTC.